These T cell receptor beta chains were read from a single sample in a study of T-cell reconstitution after alpha-beta-depleted transplantation in children. Using its own MiXCR run on the PCR reads, TCRdb lists one record per CDR3 protein. The sample has 800,000 to 1,000,000 distinct CDR3 sequences, about 30% seen once; the top ten hold over 25%. Sequenced here: PBMCs, mostly from graft donor cells, sampled 360 days after TCRalphabeta/CD19-depleted stem cell transplant. These receptors were obtained from a boy less than two years old who had a stem cell transplant for SCID, so the T cells may come from the graft donor. Each CDR3 is given with its conserved first and last residue. A D gene is named only where the DNA matches it firmly. Clone size is given for some rows only: seen once, a few or many times, or a class if the clone is expanded.

>TRBV20-1|16|TRBJ2-5|-|TRBD2
CSASPLAGRTQETQYF
TGCAGTGCTAGCCCCCTAGCGGGGCGTACCCAAGAGACCCAGTACTTC
>TRBV24-1|13|TRBJ2-7|-|-
CATSDSGVREQYF
TGTGCCACCAGTGATTCGGGGGTGCGGGAGCAGTACTTC
>TRBV4-2|17|TRBJ2-3|-|TRBD2
CASSQSGTGLSTDTQYF
TGTGCCAGCAGCCAGAGCGGGACGGGGCTTAGCACAGATACGCAGTATTTT
>TRBV3-1|14|TRBJ2-3|-|-
CASSHGVSTDTQYF
TGTGCCAGCAGCCACGGGGTTAGCACAGATACGCAGTATTTT
>TRBV4-2|14|TRBJ2-3|-|-
CASSRELGVDTQYF
TGTGCCAGCAGCCGCGAATTAGGCGTGGATACGCAGTATTTT
>TRBV10-1|18|TRBJ2-7|-|TRBD1
CASSELGFGQGSPYEQYF
TGCGCCAGCAGTGAGTTGGGTTTCGGACAGGGGAGTCCCTACGAGCAGTACTTC
>TRBV7-9|13|TRBJ1-1|few|TRBD1
CASSSGQGGEAFF
TGTGCCAGCAGCTCGGGACAGGGGGGAGAAGCTTTCTTT
>TRBV7-9|16|TRBJ1-4|few|-
CASSFKSYARNEKLFF
TGTGCCAGCAGCTTTAAGTCATACGCCCGTAATGAAAAACTGTTTTTT
>TRBV5-6|16|TRBJ2-7|few|TRBD1
CASSNSPGQGAYEQYF
TGTGCCAGCAGCAATTCACCGGGACAGGGAGCCTACGAGCAGTACTTC
>TRBV12-3/TRBV12-4|17|TRBJ2-3|-|TRBD2
CASSSWGLADSTDTQYF
TGTGCCAGCAGTTCCTGGGGACTAGCGGATTCCACAGATACGCAGTATTTT
>TRBV24-1|16|TRBJ2-3|few|-
CATSGRGTPEADTQYF
TGTGCCACCAGTGGTCGCGGGACTCCGGAGGCAGATACGCAGTATTTT
>TRBV20-1|15|TRBJ2-3|few|TRBD2
CSARVVLAGGATQYF
TGCAGTGCTAGAGTTGTACTAGCGGGGGGAGCTACGCAGTATTTT
>TRBV6-2/TRBV6-3|16|TRBJ1-1|many|-
CASSYSVYRRDTEAFF
TGTGCCAGCAGTTACTCCGTTTACCGGAGGGACACTGAAGCTTTCTTT
>TRBV29-1|14|TRBJ2-3|-|-
CSVDAGPGTDTQYF
TGCAGCGTTGACGCGGGTCCGGGCACAGATACGCAGTATTTT
>TRBV12-3/TRBV12-4|16|TRBJ2-2|-|-
CASSFMGTVNTGELFF
TGTGCCAGCAGTTTCATGGGGACGGTGAACACCGGGGAGCTGTTTTTT
>TRBV9|16|TRBJ1-6|-|-
CASSVGNRGFGSPLHF
TGTGCCAGCAGCGTAGGTAATCGGGGTTTCGGTTCACCCCTCCACTTT
>TRBV4-1|13|TRBJ2-7|-|-
CASSPSREYEQYF
TGCGCCAGCAGCCCTTCTCGAGAATACGAGCAGTACTTC
>TRBV6-1|15|TRBJ1-6|few|-
CASSLLGTYNSPLHF
TGTGCCAGCAGTCTCTTAGGGACCTATAATTCACCCCTCCACTTT
>TRBV29-1|14|TRBJ2-3|-|TRBD1
CSAGVGQGRDTQYF
TGCAGCGCGGGTGTCGGACAGGGTAGAGATACGCAGTATTTT
>TRBV7-4|16|TRBJ2-3|-|TRBD2
CASSFVRRGCTDTQYF
TGTGCCAGCAGCTTCGTCCGGCGGGGGTGCACAGATACGCAGTATTTT
>TRBV7-2|17|TRBJ1-2|few|-
CASSLQDRDLLFEGYTF
TGTGCCAGCAGCTTACAAGACAGAGACTTACTATTCGAAGGCTACACCTTC
>TRBV6-1|14|TRBJ1-2|once|-
CASGRATGRYGYTF
TGTGCCAGCGGGAGGGCTACGGGGCGCTATGGCTACACCTTC
>TRBV5-1|13|TRBJ2-7|-|-
CASSFPGDYEQYF
TGCGCCAGCAGCTTTCCCGGGGACTACGAGCAGTACTTC
>TRBV7-9|15|TRBJ1-4|-|-
CASSTDGQRDEKLFF
TGTGCCAGCAGTACGGACGGGCAGAGGGATGAAAAACTGTTTTTT
>TRBV6-5|16|TRBJ2-3|-|-
CASSYGSPGVTDTQYF
TGTGCCAGCAGTTACGGGAGCCCGGGGGTCACAGATACGCAGTATTTT
>TRBV6-1|11|TRBJ1-1|-|-
CASSVGVSAFF
TGTGCCAGCAGTGTGGGGGTTTCGGCTTTCTTT
>TRBV6-1|14|TRBJ1-4|few|-
CASSEGPEIEKLFF
TGTGCCAGCAGTGAAGGGCCGGAGATCGAAAAACTGTTTTTT